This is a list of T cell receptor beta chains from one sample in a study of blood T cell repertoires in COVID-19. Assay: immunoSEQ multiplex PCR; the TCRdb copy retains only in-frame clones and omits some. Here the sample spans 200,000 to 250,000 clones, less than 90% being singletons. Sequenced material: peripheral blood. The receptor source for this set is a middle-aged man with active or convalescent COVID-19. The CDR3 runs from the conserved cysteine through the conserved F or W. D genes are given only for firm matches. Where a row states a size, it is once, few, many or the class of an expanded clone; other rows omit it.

CDR3 protein: CSVSPTTQPGSYEQYF
CDR3 DNA: TGCAGCGTCAGCCCGACTACCCAGCCCGGGTCCTACGAGCAGTACTTC
V gene: TRBV29-1
clone size: NA
D gene: NA
J gene: TRBJ2-7

CDR3 protein: CASSFRGNNSPLHF
CDR3 DNA: TGTGCCAGCAGCTTCCGGGGAAATAATTCACCCCTCCACTTT
V gene: TRBV11-1
clone size: NA
D gene: NA
J gene: TRBJ1-6

CDR3 protein: CATSDFSGGIHNEQFF
CDR3 DNA: TGTGCCACCAGTGATTTCAGCGGGGGGATACACAATGAGCAGTTCTTC
V gene: TRBV24-1
clone size: NA
D gene: TRBD2
J gene: TRBJ2-1

CDR3 protein: CASSLSGYEQYF
CDR3 DNA: TGTGCCAGCAGCCTATCGGGATACGAGCAGTACTTC
V gene: TRBV7-9
clone size: NA
D gene: NA
J gene: TRBJ2-7

CDR3 protein: CASDRASSGEQYF
CDR3 DNA: TGTGCCAGCGACAGGGCCTCAAGCGGCGAGCAGTACTTC
V gene: TRBV13
clone size: NA
D gene: TRBD1
J gene: TRBJ2-7

CDR3 protein: CSVEDSGHRGDTEAFF
CDR3 DNA: TGCAGCGTTGAAGATTCCGGGCACAGGGGGGACACTGAAGCTTTCTTT
V gene: TRBV29-1
clone size: NA
D gene: TRBD1
J gene: TRBJ1-1

CDR3 protein: CASSYRGADTQYF
CDR3 DNA: TGTGCCAGCAGTTACCGGGGGGCTGATACGCAGTATTTT
V gene: TRBV6-5
clone size: NA
D gene: NA
J gene: TRBJ2-3

CDR3 protein: CASSPAGGGERGEKLFF
CDR3 DNA: TGCGCCAGCAGCCCTGCCGGTGGGGGGGAGAGGGGAGAAAAACTGTTTTTT
V gene: TRBV5-1
clone size: few
D gene: NA
J gene: TRBJ1-4

CDR3 protein: CASSQFQGDSPLHF
CDR3 DNA: TGTGCCAGCAGCCAGTTCCAGGGCGATTCACCCCTCCACTTT
V gene: TRBV3-1/TRBV3-2
clone size: NA
D gene: NA
J gene: TRBJ1-6

CDR3 protein: CASSLARSYYEQYF
CDR3 DNA: TGTGCCAGCAGCTTAGCCAGGTCTTACTACGAGCAGTACTTC
V gene: TRBV13
clone size: few
D gene: NA
J gene: TRBJ2-7

CDR3 protein: CASSNRGGTEAFF
CDR3 DNA: TGTGCCAGCAGCAACAGGGGCGGGACTGAAGCTTTCTTT
V gene: TRBV3-1/TRBV3-2
clone size: once
D gene: TRBD1
J gene: TRBJ1-1

CDR3 protein: CASSRKSGTGGADTQYF
CDR3 DNA: TGTGCCAGCAGCCGCAAGTCAGGGACAGGGGGCGCAGATACGCAGTATTTT
V gene: TRBV7-9
clone size: NA
D gene: TRBD1
J gene: TRBJ2-3

CDR3 protein: CASSQGSGGYEQYF
CDR3 DNA: TGCGCCAGCAGCCAAGGGTCTGGAGGGTACGAGCAGTACTTC
V gene: TRBV4-1
clone size: once
D gene: NA
J gene: TRBJ2-7

CDR3 protein: CASSSAGDLSNQPQHF
CDR3 DNA: TGCGCCAGCAGCTCAGCGGGGGACCTTAGCAATCAGCCCCAGCATTTT
V gene: TRBV10-2
clone size: NA
D gene: NA
J gene: TRBJ1-5

CDR3 protein: CASSPGLTRQGGTEAFF
CDR3 DNA: TGTGCCAGCTCACCAGGCCTTACGCGACAGGGCGGCACTGAAGCTTTCTTT
V gene: TRBV18
clone size: once
D gene: TRBD1
J gene: TRBJ1-1

CDR3 protein: CASSADGQVAKNIQYF
CDR3 DNA: TGTGCCAGCAGCGCCGACGGACAGGTGGCCAAAAACATTCAGTACTTC
V gene: TRBV9
clone size: once
D gene: TRBD1
J gene: TRBJ2-4

CDR3 protein: CASSDRAGANTEAFF
CDR3 DNA: TGTGCCAGTAGTGATCGCGCAGGGGCGAACACTGAAGCTTTCTTT
V gene: TRBV19
clone size: NA
D gene: NA
J gene: TRBJ1-1

CDR3 protein: CASSRTGGTEAFF
CDR3 DNA: TGTGCCAGCTCACGAACAGGGGGCACTGAAGCTTTCTTT
V gene: TRBV18
clone size: NA
D gene: TRBD1
J gene: TRBJ1-1

CDR3 protein: CASSPRAGGSYEQYF
CDR3 DNA: TGTGCCAGTAGTCCACGGGCAGGGGGCTCCTACGAGCAGTACTTC
V gene: TRBV19
clone size: NA
D gene: TRBD1
J gene: TRBJ2-7

CDR3 protein: CASSLAGSGRAVAYEQYF
CDR3 DNA: TGTGCCAGCAGCTTGGCAGGTAGCGGGAGGGCGGTAGCCTACGAGCAGTACTTC
V gene: TRBV5-4
clone size: NA
D gene: TRBD2
J gene: TRBJ2-7

CDR3 protein: CASSALPSGSYEQYF
CDR3 DNA: TGTGCCAGCAGCGCCCTCCCTAGCGGATCCTACGAGCAGTACTTC
V gene: TRBV9
clone size: NA
D gene: TRBD2
J gene: TRBJ2-7

CDR3 protein: CASSHLTGGLTSGANVLTF
CDR3 DNA: TGTGCCAGCAGCCACCTAACAGGGGGCCTAACCTCTGGGGCCAACGTCCTGACTTTC
V gene: TRBV3-1/TRBV3-2
clone size: few
D gene: TRBD1
J gene: TRBJ2-6

CDR3 protein: CASSYSFGEMNTEAFF
CDR3 DNA: TGTGCCAGCAGTTACTCCTTCGGGGAGATGAACACTGAAGCTTTCTTT
V gene: TRBV6-5
clone size: NA
D gene: NA
J gene: TRBJ1-1

CDR3 protein: CASSLVRVEKLFF
CDR3 DNA: TGCGCCAGCAGCCTGGTCAGGGTTGAAAAACTGTTTTTT
V gene: TRBV4-1
clone size: NA
D gene: NA
J gene: TRBJ1-4

CDR3 protein: CASSETGIRYEQYF
CDR3 DNA: TGTGCCAGTAGTGAGACAGGGATTCGCTACGAGCAGTACTTC
V gene: TRBV19
clone size: once
D gene: TRBD1
J gene: TRBJ2-7

CDR3 protein: CASSVVAGTSGRPRELFF
CDR3 DNA: TGTGCCAGCAGCGTAGTAGCGGGGACTAGCGGGAGACCAAGGGAGCTGTTTTTT
V gene: TRBV9
clone size: NA
D gene: TRBD2
J gene: TRBJ2-2

CDR3 protein: CASSYFPGTGFEAFF
CDR3 DNA: TGTGCCAGCAGTTACTTTCCCGGGACAGGGTTCGAAGCTTTCTTT
V gene: TRBV6-5
clone size: NA
D gene: TRBD1
J gene: TRBJ1-1

CDR3 protein: CASSVEGHFGTEQFF
CDR3 DNA: TGTGCCAGCAGTGTCGAGGGCCACTTCGGCACTGAGCAGTTCTTC
V gene: TRBV27
clone size: NA
D gene: NA
J gene: TRBJ2-1

CDR3 protein: CASLRQQRNTIYF
CDR3 DNA: TGTGCCAGCCTGCGGCAGCAAAGAAACACCATATATTTT
V gene: TRBV5-8
clone size: NA
D gene: NA
J gene: TRBJ1-3

CDR3 protein: CASSLKLFTGELFF
CDR3 DNA: TGTGCCAGCAGCTTGAAACTTTTCACCGGGGAGCTGTTTTTT
V gene: TRBV11-2
clone size: NA
D gene: NA
J gene: TRBJ2-2

CDR3 protein: CASLLALLNEQFF
CDR3 DNA: TGTGCCAGCCTACTAGCCCTTCTGAATGAGCAGTTCTTC
V gene: TRBV2
clone size: NA
D gene: NA
J gene: TRBJ2-1

CDR3 protein: CASSLVQGYNEQFF
CDR3 DNA: TGCGCCAGCAGCTTGGTTCAGGGGTATAATGAGCAGTTCTTC
V gene: TRBV5-1
clone size: once
D gene: NA
J gene: TRBJ2-1

CDR3 protein: CASSPSGISSGNTIYF
CDR3 DNA: TGTGCCAGCTCACCATCAGGAATCTCCTCTGGAAACACCATATATTTT
V gene: TRBV18
clone size: few
D gene: NA
J gene: TRBJ1-3

CDR3 protein: CASSPGTGGGETQYF
CDR3 DNA: TGTGCCAGCAGCCCTGGGACAGGGGGCGGGGAGACCCAGTACTTC
V gene: TRBV7-8
clone size: NA
D gene: TRBD1
J gene: TRBJ2-5

CDR3 protein: CASSYGYRDNEQYF
CDR3 DNA: TGTGCCAGCAGTTATGGTTACAGGGATAACGAGCAGTACTTC
V gene: TRBV6-5
clone size: NA
D gene: NA
J gene: TRBJ2-7

CDR3 protein: CASSPDRNYGYTF
CDR3 DNA: TGCGCCAGCAGTCCGGACAGGAACTATGGCTACACCTTC
V gene: TRBV5-1
clone size: NA
D gene: TRBD1
J gene: TRBJ1-2

CDR3 protein: CASSSTSVTYEQYF
CDR3 DNA: TGCGCCAGCAGCTCGACTAGCGTCACCTACGAGCAGTACTTC
V gene: TRBV5-1
clone size: NA
D gene: TRBD2
J gene: TRBJ2-7

CDR3 protein: CASSFVALANYDYTF
CDR3 DNA: TGTGCCAGCAGTTTCGTGGCGTTAGCTAACTATGACTACACCTTC
V gene: TRBV28
clone size: NA
D gene: NA
J gene: TRBJ1-2

CDR3 protein: CASSPGVGTGELFF
CDR3 DNA: TGTGCCAGCAGCCCAGGGGTTGGCACCGGGGAGCTGTTTTTT
V gene: TRBV5-5
clone size: NA
D gene: NA
J gene: TRBJ2-2

CDR3 protein: CASSKDSYGYTF
CDR3 DNA: TGTGCCAGCAGCAAGGACAGCTATGGCTACACCTTC
V gene: TRBV7-9
clone size: NA
D gene: NA
J gene: TRBJ1-2

CDR3 protein: CASSDGTGGSNQPQHF
CDR3 DNA: TGTGCCAGCAGTGACGGGACAGGGGGATCGAATCAGCCCCAGCATTTT
V gene: TRBV6-4
clone size: NA
D gene: TRBD1
J gene: TRBJ1-5

CDR3 protein: CASSSLYEQYF
CDR3 DNA: TGTGCCAGCAGTTCCCTATACGAGCAGTACTTC
V gene: TRBV6-5
clone size: NA
D gene: NA
J gene: TRBJ2-7

CDR3 protein: CASSQNRDTGDVYGYTF
CDR3 DNA: TGTGCCAGCTCACAAAACCGGGACACGGGCGATGTATATGGCTACACCTTC
V gene: TRBV18
clone size: NA
D gene: NA
J gene: TRBJ1-2

CDR3 protein: CASGWGTSYEQYF
CDR3 DNA: TGTGCCAGCGGCTGGGGCACCTCCTACGAGCAGTACTTC
V gene: TRBV25-1
clone size: NA
D gene: NA
J gene: TRBJ2-7

CDR3 protein: CASSRTQNQGLMGEQYF
CDR3 DNA: TGTGCCAGCAGCCGAACGCAAAACCAGGGGCTCATGGGCGAGCAGTACTTC
V gene: TRBV11-2
clone size: NA
D gene: NA
J gene: TRBJ2-7

CDR3 protein: CASSLGGVQPQHF
CDR3 DNA: TGTGCCAGCAGCTTAGGGGGCGTTCAGCCCCAGCATTTT
V gene: TRBV7-8
clone size: NA
D gene: NA
J gene: TRBJ1-5